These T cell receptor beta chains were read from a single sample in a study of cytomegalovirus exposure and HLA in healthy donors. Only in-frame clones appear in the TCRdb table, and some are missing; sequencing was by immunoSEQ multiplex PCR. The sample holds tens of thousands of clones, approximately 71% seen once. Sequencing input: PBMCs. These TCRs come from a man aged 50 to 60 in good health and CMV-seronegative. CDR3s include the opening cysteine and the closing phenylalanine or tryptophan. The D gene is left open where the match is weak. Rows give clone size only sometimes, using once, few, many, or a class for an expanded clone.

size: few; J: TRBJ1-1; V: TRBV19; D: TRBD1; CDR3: CASSIVGQGVYEAFF
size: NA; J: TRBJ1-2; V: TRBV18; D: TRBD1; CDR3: CASSPLRGDGYTF
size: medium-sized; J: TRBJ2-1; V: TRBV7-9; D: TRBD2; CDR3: CASSVNPGGNNEQFF
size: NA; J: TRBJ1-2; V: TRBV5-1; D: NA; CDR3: CASSLSAGNYGYTF
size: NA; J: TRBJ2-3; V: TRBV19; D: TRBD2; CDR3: CASSTSGGGPDTQYF
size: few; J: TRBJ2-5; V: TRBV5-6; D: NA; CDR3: CASSSTGDFGKTQYF
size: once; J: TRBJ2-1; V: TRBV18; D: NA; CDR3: CASSPPGSSRYNEQFF
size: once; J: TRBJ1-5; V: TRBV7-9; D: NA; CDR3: CASSLDGAGNQPQHF
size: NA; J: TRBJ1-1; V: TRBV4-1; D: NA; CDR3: CASSQEPRGTEAFF
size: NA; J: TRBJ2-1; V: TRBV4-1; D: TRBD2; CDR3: CASSQEQVARSGRGTYEQFF
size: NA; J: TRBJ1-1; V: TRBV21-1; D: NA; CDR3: CASKITGTVTKNTEAFF
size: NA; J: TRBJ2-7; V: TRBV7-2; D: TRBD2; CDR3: CASSFLAGEGEQYF
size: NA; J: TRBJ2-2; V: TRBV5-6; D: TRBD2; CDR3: CASSLLSGGWNTGELFF
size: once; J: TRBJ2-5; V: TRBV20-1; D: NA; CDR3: CSARGETQYF
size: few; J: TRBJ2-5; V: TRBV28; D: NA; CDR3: CASSLAWETQYF
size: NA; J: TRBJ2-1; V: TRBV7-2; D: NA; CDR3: CASSLDGSNGLGQFF
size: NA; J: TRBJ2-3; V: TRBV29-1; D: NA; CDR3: CSVVGVSSTDTQYF
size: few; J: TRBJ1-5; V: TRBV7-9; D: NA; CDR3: CASSLDGQPQHF
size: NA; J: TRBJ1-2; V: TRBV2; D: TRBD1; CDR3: CASSKTGEDGYTF
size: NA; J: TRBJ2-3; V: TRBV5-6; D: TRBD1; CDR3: CASSLGRGRSDTQYF
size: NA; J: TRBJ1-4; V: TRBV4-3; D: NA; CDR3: CASSQDRAGHGEKLFF
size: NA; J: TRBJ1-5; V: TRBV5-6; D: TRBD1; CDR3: CAGSSGQGSYQPQHF
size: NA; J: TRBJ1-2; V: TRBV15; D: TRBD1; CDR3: CATSPRGQGPGYTF
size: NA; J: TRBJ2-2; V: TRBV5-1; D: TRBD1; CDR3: CASSGDSNTGELFF
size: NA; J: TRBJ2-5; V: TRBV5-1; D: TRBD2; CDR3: CASSPGSGGQETQYF
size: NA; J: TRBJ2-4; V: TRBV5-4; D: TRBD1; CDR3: CASSLGGGIQYF
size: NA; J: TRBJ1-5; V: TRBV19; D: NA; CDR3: CASATSGPPQPQHF
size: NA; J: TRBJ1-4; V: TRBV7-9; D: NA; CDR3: CASGQLLNEKLFF
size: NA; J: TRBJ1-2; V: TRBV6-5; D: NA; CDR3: CASSYSMQGTYGYTF
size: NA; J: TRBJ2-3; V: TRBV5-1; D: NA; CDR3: CASSPQGEADTQYF
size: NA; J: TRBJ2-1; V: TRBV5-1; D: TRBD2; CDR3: CASISGTSGGLNEQFF
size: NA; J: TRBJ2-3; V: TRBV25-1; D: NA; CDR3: CASSVRDSTDTQYF
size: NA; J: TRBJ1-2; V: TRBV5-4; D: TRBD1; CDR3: CASSLTGDYGYTF
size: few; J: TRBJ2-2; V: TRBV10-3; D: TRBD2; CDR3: CAISESIGAGGVTGELFF
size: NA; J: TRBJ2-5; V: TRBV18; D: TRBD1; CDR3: CASSPGQVQETQYF
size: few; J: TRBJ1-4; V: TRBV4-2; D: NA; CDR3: CASSQGAGVAEKLFF
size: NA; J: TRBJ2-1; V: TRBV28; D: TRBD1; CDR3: CASTVGGTGGLGEQFF
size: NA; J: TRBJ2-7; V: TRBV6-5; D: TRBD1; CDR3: CASSTTGYEQYF
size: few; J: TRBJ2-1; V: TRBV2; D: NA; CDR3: CASSFTGSEQFF
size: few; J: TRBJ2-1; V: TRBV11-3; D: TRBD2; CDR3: CASSLAPSLAGGPNEQFF
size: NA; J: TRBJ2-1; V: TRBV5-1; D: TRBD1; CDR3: CASSPGQGAFYEQFF
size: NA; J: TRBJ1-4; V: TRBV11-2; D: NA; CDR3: CASSLGTGWQEKLFF
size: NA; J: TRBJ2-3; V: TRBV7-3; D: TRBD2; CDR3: CASSSSGGGFDTQYF
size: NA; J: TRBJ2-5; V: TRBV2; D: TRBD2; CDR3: CASSQPAGTSSETQYF
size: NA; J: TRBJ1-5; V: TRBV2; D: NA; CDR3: CASSASRVNQPQHF
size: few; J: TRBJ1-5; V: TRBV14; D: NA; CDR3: CASSQGTGKPQHF
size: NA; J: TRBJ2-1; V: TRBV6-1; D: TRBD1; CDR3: CASRLGGTGALEQFF
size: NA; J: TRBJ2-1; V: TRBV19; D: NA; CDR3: CASSPEVNEQFF
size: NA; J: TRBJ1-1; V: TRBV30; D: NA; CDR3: CAWGRQLGTEAFF
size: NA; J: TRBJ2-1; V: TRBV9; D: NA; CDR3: CASSVYSASSYNEQFF
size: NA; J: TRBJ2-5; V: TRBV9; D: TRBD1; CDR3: CASSAQGTVETQYF
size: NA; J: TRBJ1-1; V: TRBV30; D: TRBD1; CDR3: CAWSVGTGVTEAFF
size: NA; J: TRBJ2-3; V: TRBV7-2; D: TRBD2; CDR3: CASSWSGEADTQYF
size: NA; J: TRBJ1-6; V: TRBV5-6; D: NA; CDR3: CASSLSGGDSPLHF
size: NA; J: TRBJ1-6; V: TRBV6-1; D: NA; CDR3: CASSEVGGGSPLHF